This T cell receptor (beta chain) emerged from a study of cytomegalovirus exposure and HLA in healthy donors. The CDR3 spans 15 residues. Deletions cut 4 bases from V and 5 bases from J, with 18 bases between. From germline, CDR1 is SGHDT and CDR2 YYEEEE. It was with 60 Vbeta and 13 Jbeta primers that the PCR ran. Authors' analysis steps: About 12 million of 70 million to 80 million unique TCR beta chains were shared, per a later count. Clones were sequenced by immunoSEQ multiplex PCR, and TCRdb holds only the in-frame ones, with some missing. That table furnishes V, J and clone size, whereas the DNA furnished D and trimming. The sample includes around 150,000 clones, roughly 71% seen only once; the top ten take 7.4%. Donors had nominal health at sampling but likely had unrecorded immune exposures.

This sequence was found in a male donor in good health and CMV-seropositive. The sequenced sample consisted of PBMCs. V usage is TRBV5-6 and J usage is TRBJ2-5, with D maybe TRBD1 (6 bases). The CDR3 protein is CASSAQGGGSETQYF. The CDR3 region has the DNA TGTGCCAGCAGCGCCCAAGGGGGTGGGAGCGAGACCCAGTACTTC. Supplemented by reference TRBV5-6 and TRBJ2-5, the full variable domain reads DAGVTQSPTHLIKTRGQQVTLRCSPKSGHDTVSWYQQALGQGPQFIFQYYEEEERQRGNFPDRFSGHQFPNYSSELNVNALLLGDSALYLCASSAQGGGSETQYFGPGTRLLVL.